This TCR beta chain is drawn from a study of shared clonotypes between healthy human individuals. The assay was immunoSEQ multiplex PCR, and TCRdb's table has in-frame clones only and misses some. The sample carries about 2.3 million clones, 90% to 95% recorded once. The CDR3 has 16 amino acids. CDR1 is MGHRA, CDR2 YSYEKL, per germline. V lost 4 bases to trimming and J lost 1 base, with 13 bases between them. The receptor comes from a man aged 18 to 35 in good health. Some clones in this sample may be carry-over from other donors' samples. Sequenced material: naive CD4+ T cells from PBMCs. The sample's subset: CD45RA+ positively selected. The chain has TRBV4-1 and TRBJ2-2; D is undetermined. The CDR3 is CASSPVLAGNTGELFF. CDR3 nucleotides: TGCGCCAGCAGCCCGGTTCTTGCAGGGAACACCGGGGAGCTGTTTTTT.